Following are 8 T cell receptor beta chains from one sample sequenced in a study of neurological immune-mediated disorders. TCRdb reprocessed the 5' RACE reads with MiXCR, giving one entry per CDR3 protein. The table lists approximately 40,000 distinct CDR3 sequences, 20% to 25% of them singletons. The sample's time point: technical triplicate 3. The sample comprised PBMCs. The receptor source for this set is a man in his 60s with HTLV-1-associated myelopathy (HAM/TSP).

The chain joins TRBV3-1 to TRBJ1-1; D not certain. With 4 bases removed from V and 5 bases from J, the gap between germline ends came to 11 bases. In germline, CDR1 is LGHDT, CDR2 YNNKEL (reference sequence). This CDR3 comprises 13 residues. CDR3 sequence: CASSPGLRTEAFF. Written as DNA, the CDR3 is TGTGCCAGCAGCCCGGGATTGAGAACTGAAGCTTTCTTT.

This clonotype was seen many times. This chain links TRBV20-1 with TRBJ1-1; 8 positions agree with TRBD1. With V trimmed by 5 bases and J by 1 base, 0 bases remained unmatched. The CDR3 is 12 residues long. The germline CDR1 and CDR2 sequences are DFQATT and SNEGSKA (reference sequence). The CDR3: CSADRGNTEAFF. In DNA, the CDR3 is TGCAGTGCTGACAGGGGGAACACTGAAGCTTTCTTT.

The rearrangement uses TRBV5-8 and TRBJ2-5; D remains unclear. The germline CDR1 and CDR2 sequences are SGHTS and YDEGEE. The CDR3 consists of 12 residues. Trimming shortened V by 6 bases and J by 5 bases, and 11 bases separated the two germline ends. CDR3 coding DNA: TGTGCCAGCAACTCTCATGGGGAGACCCAGTACTTC. Translating it yields CASNSHGETQYF.

This clonotype was recorded many times. This chain uses TRBV5-1 with TRBJ2-2; D is undetermined. The CDR3 runs 15 residues. Trimming pared 0 bases from V and 2 bases from J, leaving 8 bases between. CDR1 is SGHRS and CDR2 is YFSETQ in the germline V gene. This chain's CDR3 is CASSLGLINTGELFF. The CDR3 bases are TGCGCCAGCAGCTTGGGACTCATTAACACCGGGGAGCTGTTTTTT.

This clonotype was seen many times. The gene calls are TRBV20-1 and TRBJ2-1; 10 nucleotides agree with TRBD2. The junction had 12 bases not matched to a gene; V was cut back by 4 bases and J by 9 bases. The CDR3 runs 15 residues. The germline gives CDR1 DFQATT, CDR2 SNEGSKA (reference sequence). CDR3 region: CSATRRSGGGGEQFF. The DNA of the CDR3 is TGCAGTGCTACCAGGAGGAGCGGGGGGGGAGGTGAGCAGTTCTTC.

This clonotype was seen many times. The chain combines TRBV20-1 with TRBJ2-7; D uncertain. The V gene's germline CDR1 is DFQATT and CDR2 SNEGSKA (reference sequence). Trimming shortened V by 0 bases and J by 3 bases, and 9 bases separated the two germline ends. This CDR3 spans 13 amino acids. The CDR3 DNA is TGCAGTGCTAGAGATCCCGCGCGCTACGAGCAGTACTTC. This translates into CSARDPARYEQYF.

The chain couples TRBV6-5 to TRBJ1-6; D is ambiguous. CDR1 is MNHEY, CDR2 SVGAGI, per germline. V shed 2 bases and J shed 9 bases, with 11 bases lying between them. CDR3 length: 14 residues. CDR3 sequence reads: CASSYRAPGSPLHF. The CDR3 coding sequence is TGTGCCAGCAGTTACCGGGCCCCGGGTTCACCCCTCCACTTT.

This clonotype is medium-sized (0.01 to 0.1%) by share. This rearrangement joins TRBV29-1 to TRBJ2-1; TRBD2 matches at 11 bases. Germline V gene sequence: CDR1 SQVTM, CDR2 ANQGSEA. Germline trimming cut 6 bases from V and 6 bases from J; bases unmatched to any gene: 10. The CDR3 totals 15 residues. Here the CDR3 reads CSVANRLAGGNEQFF. In DNA form, the CDR3 reads TGCAGCGTCGCTAATCGGCTAGCGGGAGGCAATGAGCAGTTCTTC.